The entry that follows covers one T cell receptor (beta chain) sequence. Antigen: not known. This entry comes from a study of response to subunit inactivated influenza vaccine. Via MiXCR, TCRdb re-called the RT-PCR reads, giving one row per CDR3 protein. Of about 800,000 distinct CDR3 sequences listed, about 20% are singletons. Whole-study results and caveats: With each seasonal influenza vaccination, the authors suggested, few new T cells are recruited.

V lost 5 bases to trimming and J lost 12 bases; unmatched junction nucleotides: 5. The V gene's germline CDR1 is SEHNR and CDR2 FQNEAQ (reference sequence). The CDR3 is 11 amino acids. The origin of this receptor is a man over 45 who received an inactivated influenza vaccine. Material: PBMCs from blood, obtained roughly 5 days after vaccination. The chain carries TRBV7-9 and TRBJ2-3; 7 positions agree with TRBD2. Here the CDR3 DNA reads TGTGCCAGCAGCGTCCGACTAGCACAGTATTTT. Its translation: CASSVRLAQYF. Variable domain in full (rest from reference TRBV7-9 and TRBJ2-3): DTGVSQNPRHKITKRGQNVTFRCDPISEHNRLYWYRQTLGQGPEFLTYFQNEAQLEKSRLLSDRFSAERPKGSFSTLEIQRTEQGDSAMYLCASSVRLAQYFGPGTRLTVL.